These T cell receptor beta chains were read from a single sample in a study of cytomegalovirus exposure and HLA in healthy donors. Some clones are missing from TCRdb's copy, which holds only in-frame ones; the method was immunoSEQ multiplex PCR. The repertoire holds 200,000 to 250,000 clones, with around nine tenths as singletons. Sequencing used PBMCs. Receptors originate from a woman between 18 and 29 years old in good health and CMV-seronegative. CDR3s include the opening cysteine and the closing phenylalanine or tryptophan. The D gene is left open where the match is weak.

j_gene,v_gene,d_gene,CDR3aa
TRBJ2-7,TRBV5-4,NA,CASSQDSYEQYF
TRBJ2-1,TRBV9,NA,CASSVRPYNEQFF
TRBJ1-1,TRBV6-5,NA,CASSYSDSTEAFF
TRBJ2-5,TRBV27,NA,CASSKVRDVQETQYF
TRBJ2-7,TRBV10-3,TRBD2,CAITGTSSDEQYF
TRBJ2-7,TRBV7-8,TRBD2,CASSLEGTGGTYEQYF
TRBJ2-7,TRBV13,TRBD2,CASSPPGGFSVEQYF
TRBJ2-1,TRBV5-1,NA,CASSSGQSDEQFF
TRBJ2-2,TRBV9,TRBD2,CASSVSVGGSGRTGELFF
TRBJ2-7,TRBV27,NA,CASSFPRGEQYF
TRBJ2-7,TRBV7-2,TRBD2,CASSLGTSGPYEQYF
TRBJ1-2,TRBV18,NA,CASSQTGSWYGYTF
TRBJ2-7,TRBV25-1,TRBD1,CASSGYRGVGEQYF
TRBJ1-3,TRBV30,NA,CAWSNGQSGNTIYF
TRBJ1-1,TRBV28,TRBD1,CASSSGTGGEAFF
TRBJ2-1,TRBV7-6,TRBD2,CASSLGRAGAFEDEQFF
TRBJ1-2,TRBV6-5,TRBD1,CASSYRQGPGSYTF
TRBJ2-1,TRBV11-3,TRBD2,CASSETSGRSWEQFF
TRBJ2-7,TRBV5-4,TRBD2,CASSTGSGDQYEQYF
TRBJ2-1,TRBV7-8,NA,CASSPEWSNNEQFF
TRBJ2-3,TRBV5-6,NA,CASSFERYTQYF
TRBJ2-6,TRBV25-1,NA,CASSDRRGANVLTF
TRBJ2-7,TRBV18,NA,CASSPRTRLGYEQYF
TRBJ2-5,TRBV6-5,NA,CASSPRTAYQETQYF
TRBJ2-5,TRBV7-2,NA,CASSLAGLQETQYF
TRBJ1-5,TRBV16,TRBD1,CASSQYGKTGGSNQPQHF
TRBJ1-1,TRBV7-9,NA,CASSLGRGAARLPREAFF
TRBJ1-5,TRBV5-5,TRBD1,CASSMTGALGQPQHF
TRBJ2-4,TRBV2,NA,CARQSGAKNIQYF
TRBJ2-1,TRBV7-3,TRBD2,CASSKILAGRFNEQFF
TRBJ1-1,TRBV2,NA,CASSAGIHTEAFF
TRBJ2-2,TRBV4-1,NA,CASSQVTGELFF
TRBJ1-1,TRBV27,NA,CASSRRRYTEAFF
TRBJ1-2,TRBV7-2,TRBD1,CASSFDRDRGYTF
TRBJ2-1,TRBV18,NA,CASSPLGGLYNEQFF
TRBJ2-1,TRBV7-2,NA,CASSLSRNPQGEQFF
TRBJ1-5,TRBV4-1,NA,CASSQEPAAGRGQPQHF
TRBJ1-5,TRBV19,TRBD1,CASTARSLQGLSNQPQHF
TRBJ2-7,TRBV11-2,NA,CASSLWVTGGYEQYF
TRBJ2-5,TRBV6-5,TRBD1,CASRRDRGETQYF
TRBJ1-2,TRBV25-1,NA,CASSESPQRGGYTF
TRBJ2-1,TRBV7-3,TRBD1,CASSSPDRGGYNEQFF
TRBJ1-1,TRBV27,NA,CASSPGVGTEAFF
TRBJ1-2,TRBV6-6,NA,CASSYSQGGYGYTF
TRBJ2-7,TRBV4-3,TRBD1,CASSLGRTGEIYEQYF
TRBJ2-5,TRBV6-5,TRBD1,CASSYIAGTGQETQYF
TRBJ1-1,TRBV29-1,NA,CSVAGGGGKAFF
TRBJ2-2,TRBV15,NA,CATSRAGGSGELFF
TRBJ1-3,TRBV11-2,TRBD1,CASSLVGTATGNTIYF
TRBJ1-1,TRBV7-2,TRBD1,CASSRAGGNTEAFF